The clone carrying this TCR beta chain was observed many times. This entry belongs to a study of regulatory T cells in long-lasting Graves disease. Germline CDR1 and CDR2: DFQATT and SNEGSKA (reference sequence). The ends were cut back, 2 bases at V and 5 bases at J, with 3 bases in the middle. The CDR3 runs to 10 residues. Construction of TCR beta libraries relied on iRepertoire HTBI primers and on Arm-PCR targeting CDR3 regions. TCRdb reprocessed the multiplex PCR reads with MiXCR, giving one entry per CDR3 protein. The table shows about 440,000 distinct CDR3 sequences, with 15% occurring only once. Time point reported: newly diagnosed GD, antithyroid drugs for less than 3 months. PBMC-extracted RNA yielded the TCR library. This sample also belongs to another study, concerning T cells in Graves' hyperthyroidism and ophthalmopathy. That work states: Lactation, pregnancy, other autoimmune disease or uncontrolled infection excluded patients.

The input for sequencing was peripheral blood mononuclear cells (PBMCs), taken at new diagnosis, from a patient treated with antithyroid drugs. The receptor comes from a woman aged 25 to 39 with Graves disease. The chain uses TRBV20-1 and TRBJ2-5; D remains unclear. In DNA form, the CDR3 reads TGCAGTGCTAGATTTGAGACCCAGTACTTC. As protein: CSARFETQYF.